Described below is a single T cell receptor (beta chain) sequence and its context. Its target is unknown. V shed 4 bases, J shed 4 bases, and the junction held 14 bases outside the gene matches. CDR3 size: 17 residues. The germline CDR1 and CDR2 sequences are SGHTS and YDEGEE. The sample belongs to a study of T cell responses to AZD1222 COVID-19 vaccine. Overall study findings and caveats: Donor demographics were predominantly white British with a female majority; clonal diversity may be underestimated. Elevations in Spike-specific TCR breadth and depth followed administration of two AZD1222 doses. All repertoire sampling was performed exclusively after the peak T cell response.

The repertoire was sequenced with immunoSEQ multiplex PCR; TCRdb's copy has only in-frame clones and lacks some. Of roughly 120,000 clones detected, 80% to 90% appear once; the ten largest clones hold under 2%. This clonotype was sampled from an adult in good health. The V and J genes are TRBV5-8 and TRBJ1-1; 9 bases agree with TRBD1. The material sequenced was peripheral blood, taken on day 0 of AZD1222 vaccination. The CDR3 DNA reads TGTGCCAGCAGCCTCTGGACAGGGGCCCCCGAGGGCACTGAAGCTTTCTTT. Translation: CASSLWTGAPEGTEAFF.